The clone carrying this T cell receptor (beta chain) was counted only a few times. The three twin pairs were reared together, likely meeting the same infections. This sample is drawn from a study of identical twins' blood T cells. TCRdb fed the 5' RACE reads into MiXCR, producing one record per CDR3 protein. The sample yields hundreds of thousands of distinct CDR3 sequences, under 30% seen once. The CDR3 runs to 12 residues. V shed 4 bases and J shed 4 bases, with 10 bases lying between them. The germline V gene encodes CDR1 SQVTM and CDR2 ANQGSEA. This TCR was sampled from a woman aged 18 to 55 in good health. The chain has TRBV29-1 and TRBJ1-1, with D hard to call. The specimen was PBMCs. The CDR3 loop reads CSVVATITEAFF. The DNA of the CDR3 is TGCAGCGTTGTGGCCACCATCACTGAAGCTTTCTTT. Together with reference TRBV29-1 and TRBJ1-1, the CDR3 gives the full variable domain: SAVISQKPSRDICQRGTSLTIQCQVDSQVTMMFWYRQQPGQSLTLIATANQGSEATYESGFVIDKFPISRPNLTFSTLTVSNMSPEDSSIYLCSVVATITEAFFGQGTRLTVV.